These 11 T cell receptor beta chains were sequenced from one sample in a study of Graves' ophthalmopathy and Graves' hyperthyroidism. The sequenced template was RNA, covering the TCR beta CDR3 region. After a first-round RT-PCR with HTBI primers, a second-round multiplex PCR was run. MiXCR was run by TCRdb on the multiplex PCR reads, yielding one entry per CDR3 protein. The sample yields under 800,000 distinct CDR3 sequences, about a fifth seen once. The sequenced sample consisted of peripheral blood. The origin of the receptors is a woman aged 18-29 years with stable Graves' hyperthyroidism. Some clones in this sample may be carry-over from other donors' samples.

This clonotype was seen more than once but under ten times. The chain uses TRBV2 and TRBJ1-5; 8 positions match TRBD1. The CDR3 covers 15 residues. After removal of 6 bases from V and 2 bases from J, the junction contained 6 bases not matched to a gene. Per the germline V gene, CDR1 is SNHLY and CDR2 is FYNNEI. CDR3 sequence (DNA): TGTGCCAGCAGCTCTTCGACAGGGGGCAATCAGCCCCAGCATTTT. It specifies CASSSSTGGNQPQHF.

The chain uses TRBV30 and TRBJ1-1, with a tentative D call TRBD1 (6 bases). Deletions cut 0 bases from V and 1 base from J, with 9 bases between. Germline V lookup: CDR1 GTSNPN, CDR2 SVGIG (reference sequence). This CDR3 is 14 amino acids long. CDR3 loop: CAWSVTGWNTEAFF. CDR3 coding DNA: TGTGCCTGGAGTGTCACAGGGTGGAACACTGAAGCTTTCTTT.

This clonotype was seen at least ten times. The CDR3 reads CASSFLAGEVTGELFF. CDR3 sequence (DNA): TGCGCCAGCAGCTTCCTAGCGGGAGAAGTTACCGGGGAGCTGTTTTTT. V usage is TRBV5-1 and J usage is TRBJ2-2, with 10 bases lining up with TRBD2. CDR1 and CDR2 from the germline V gene are SGHRS and YFSETQ. V was clipped by 2 bases and J by 5 bases; unmatched bases: 6. There are 16 residues in the CDR3. Based on the CDR3 plus reference TRBV5-1 and TRBJ2-2, the full variable domain is KAGVTQTPRYLIKTRGQQVTLSCSPISGHRSVSWYQQTPGQGLQFLFEYFSETQRNKGNFPGRFSGRQFSNSRSEMNVSTLELGDSALYLCASSFLAGEVTGELFFGEGSRLTVL.

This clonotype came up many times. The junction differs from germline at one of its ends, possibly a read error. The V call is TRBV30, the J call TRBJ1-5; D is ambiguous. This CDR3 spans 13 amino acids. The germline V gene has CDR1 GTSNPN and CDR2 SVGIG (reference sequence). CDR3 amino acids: CAYTRGNNQPQHF. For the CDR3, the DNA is TGCGCTTACACAAGAGGGAACAATCAGCCCCAGCATTTT.

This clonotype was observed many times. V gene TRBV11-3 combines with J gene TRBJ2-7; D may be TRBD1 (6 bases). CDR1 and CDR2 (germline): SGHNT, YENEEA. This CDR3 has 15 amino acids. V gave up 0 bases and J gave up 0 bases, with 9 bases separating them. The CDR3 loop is CASSLEGHSSYEQYF. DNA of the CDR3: TGTGCCAGCAGCTTAGAGGGACATTCCTCCTACGAGCAGTACTTC.

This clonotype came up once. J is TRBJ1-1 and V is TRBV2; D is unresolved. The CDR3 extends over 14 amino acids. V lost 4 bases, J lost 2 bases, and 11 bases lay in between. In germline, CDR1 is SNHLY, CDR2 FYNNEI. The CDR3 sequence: CASSGARGNTEAFF. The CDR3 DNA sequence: TGTGCCAGCAGTGGCGCCCGGGGTAACACTGAAGCTTTCTTT. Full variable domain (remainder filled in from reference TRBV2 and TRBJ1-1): EPEVTQTPSHQVTQMGQEVILRCVPISNHLYFYWYRQILGQKVEFLVSFYNNEISEKSEIFDDQFSVERPDGSNFTLKIRSTKLEDSAMYFCASSGARGNTEAFFGQGTRLTVV.

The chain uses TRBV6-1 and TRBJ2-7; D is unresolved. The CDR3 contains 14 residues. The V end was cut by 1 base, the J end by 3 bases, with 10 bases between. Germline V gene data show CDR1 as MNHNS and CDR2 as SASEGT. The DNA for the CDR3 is TGTGCCAGCAGTGAAGGCACCGCCGGCTACGAGCAGTACTTC. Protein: CASSEGTAGYEQYF.

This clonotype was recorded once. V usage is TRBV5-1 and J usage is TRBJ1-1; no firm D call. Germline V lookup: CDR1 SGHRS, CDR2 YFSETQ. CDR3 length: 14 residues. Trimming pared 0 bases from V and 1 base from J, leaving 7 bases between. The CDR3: CASSLVVSNTEAFF. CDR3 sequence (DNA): TGCGCCAGCAGCTTGGTCGTGTCGAACACTGAAGCTTTCTTT.

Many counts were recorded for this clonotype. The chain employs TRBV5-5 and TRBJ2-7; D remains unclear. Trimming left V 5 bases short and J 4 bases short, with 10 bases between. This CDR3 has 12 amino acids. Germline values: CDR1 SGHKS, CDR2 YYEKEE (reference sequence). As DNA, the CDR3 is TGTGCCAGCAGTGGATTGGGGTACGAGCAGTACTTC. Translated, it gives CASSGLGYEQYF.

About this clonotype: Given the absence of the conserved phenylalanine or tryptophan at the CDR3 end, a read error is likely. Here the CDR3 reads CASSPQGRRYGYTV. CDR3 DNA: TGTGCCAGCAGTCCCCAAGGACGGAGGTATGGCTACACCGTC. The V and J genes are TRBV6-2 or TRBV6-3 and TRBJ1-2, with D unclear. Trimming cost V 5 bases and J 5 bases, with 15 bases left between them. The CDR3 length is 14 residues. Per germline, CDR1 MNHEY and CDR2 SVGEGT.

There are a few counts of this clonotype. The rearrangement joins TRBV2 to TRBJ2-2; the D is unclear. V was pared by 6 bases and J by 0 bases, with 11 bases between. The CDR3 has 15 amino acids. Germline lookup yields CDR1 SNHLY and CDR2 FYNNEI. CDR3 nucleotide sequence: TGTGCCAGCAGGCCGACGAACGCGAACACCGGGGAGCTGTTTTTT. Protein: CASRPTNANTGELFF.